This T cell receptor (beta chain) was identified in a study of identical twins. The study's findings and limits: Within twin pairs, the out-of-frame alpha sequences they shared showed excess low generation probability. In cord blood, abundant beta clonotypes had fewer insertions; memory showed no trend. Beta out-of-frame sequences showed weaker excess sharing between twins.

This clonotype was counted only a few times. The antigen remains undetermined. With 0 bases removed from V and 9 bases from J, the gap between germline ends came to 15 bases. Germline CDR1 is MNHEY and CDR2 is SVGAGI. The CDR3 sequence is 15 residues long. A template switching step contributed a universal primer site, while unique molecular identifiers were present in the cDNA. TCRdb called the 5' RACE reads again in MiXCR, with one record for every CDR3 protein. The table shows about 570,000 distinct CDR3 sequences, with 9.6% occurring only once. The same data also went into a second study, on yellow fever vaccine responses in identical twins.

Sequencing was carried out using PBMCs. The chain joins TRBV6-5 to TRBJ2-1, with D tentatively TRBD2 (6 bases). The sequence was obtained from a woman between 18 and 29 years old in good health. The DNA of the CDR3 is TGTGCCAGCAGTTACTCGATACTAGCCTTGGGTGAGCAGTTCTTC. Translating it yields CASSYSILALGEQFF.